The 21 T cell receptor beta chains below all came from one sample that was sequenced in a study of shared clonotypes between healthy human individuals. The naive CD8 population came from CD45RO-negative cells selected for CCR7, without terminally differentiated effector memory CD45RA+ cells. Assay: immunoSEQ multiplex PCR; the TCRdb copy retains only in-frame clones and omits some. The sample holds some 580,000 clones, roughly 98% seen once. The sample taken for sequencing was naive CD8+ T cells sorted from blood. These receptors came from a young man in good health.

The genes are TRBV4-1 and TRBJ2-2; 11 bases map to TRBD2. Trimming cost V 3 bases and J 6 bases; bases outside gene matches: 6. Germline lookup yields CDR1 MGHRA and CDR2 YSYEKL. The CDR3 length is 16 residues. This CDR3 reads CASSQLAGGEAGELFF. CDR3 in DNA: TGCGCCAGCAGCCAGTTAGCGGGAGGGGAGGCCGGGGAGCTGTTTTTT.

The J gene is TRBJ2-1, the V gene TRBV13; 7 bases fit TRBD2. Germline CDR1 is PRHDT and CDR2 is FYEKMQ (reference sequence). The V segment lost 0 bases and the J segment 7 bases; nucleotides outside the gene matches: 6. The CDR3 is made up of 15 amino acids. The CDR3 protein is CASSLGGRAGNEQFF. CDR3 bases: TGTGCCAGCAGCTTAGGAGGGAGGGCCGGGAATGAGCAGTTCTTC.

This chain uses TRBV7-9 with TRBJ2-1; D gene uncertain. The CDR3 consists of 12 residues. CDR1 is SEHNR and CDR2 is FQNEAQ in the germline V gene (reference sequence). Trimming took 1 base from V and 9 from J, leaving 7 bases between them. The CDR3 DNA reads as TGTGCCAGCAGCTTAGACTCACTTGAGCAGTTCTTC. Protein: CASSLDSLEQFF.

The chain links TRBV9 to TRBJ2-1; a weak D match, TRBD1 (6 bases). V shed 0 bases and J shed 4 bases, with 11 bases lying between them. The CDR3 runs 15 residues. The germline gives CDR1 SGDLS, CDR2 YYNGEE. CDR3 DNA sequence: TGTGCCAGCAGCGTAGTTGGTGGACAGTACAATGAGCAGTTCTTC. This translates into CASSVVGGQYNEQFF.

The chain is built from TRBV7-9 and TRBJ2-1; TRBD2 aligns across 8 bases. Germline values: CDR1 SEHNR, CDR2 FQNEAQ (reference sequence). Trimming at V came to 10 bases and at J to 7 bases, leaving 15 bases not matched to a gene. This CDR3 is 15 amino acids long. Written as DNA, the CDR3 is TGTGCCAACATGGAGGCTAGCGGGCAGTATAATGAGCAGTTCTTC. Protein product: CANMEASGQYNEQFF.

V gene TRBV7-9 combines with J gene TRBJ1-4; 8 bases align to TRBD1. With 4 bases clipped from V and 8 bases from J, the junction kept 9 bases outside the gene matches. This CDR3 contains 15 residues. In germline, CDR1 is SEHNR, CDR2 FQNEAQ (reference sequence). The CDR3 spells CASSSGTGLREKLFF. CDR3 bases: TGTGCCAGCAGCTCAGGGACAGGTCTTCGGGAAAAACTGTTTTTT.

The genes are TRBV30 and TRBJ1-2; D may be TRBD1 (5 bases). V was trimmed by 3 bases and J by 8 bases, leaving 19 bases between them. CDR3 length equals 14 residues. Germline lookup yields CDR1 GTSNPN and CDR2 SVGIG (reference sequence). The CDR3 DNA follows: TGTGCCTGGAGGGGACTGACCAGGTCGCGGGGCTACACCTTC. This encodes CAWRGLTRSRGYTF.

This chain uses TRBV29-1 with TRBJ2-3, with D possibly TRBD2 on 6 matching bases. The germline V and J ends were trimmed by 3 bases and 2 bases, with 15 bases remaining between them. Per the germline V gene, CDR1 is SQVTM and CDR2 is ANQGSEA. This CDR3 has 15 residues. DNA for the CDR3: TGCAGCGTTGACGGGTTAGCGGAAGACACAGATACGCAGTATTTT. This translates into CSVDGLAEDTDTQYF.

The genes are TRBV7-8 and TRBJ1-5, with D possibly being TRBD1 (5 bases). The CDR3 runs to 15 residues. CDR1 is SGHVS, CDR2 FQNEAQ, per germline. V lost 4 bases and J 5 bases, leaving 15 bases between the germline ends. The CDR3 sequence is CASSYQRGWDQPQHF. The CDR3 DNA is TGTGCCAGCAGCTACCAAAGGGGCTGGGATCAGCCCCAGCATTTT.

CDR3: CATSRDETGGPTDTQYF. CDR3 DNA: TGTGCCACCAGCAGAGATGAAACGGGAGGGCCAACAGATACGCAGTATTTT. The chain joins TRBV15 to TRBJ2-3; 8 bases are shared with TRBD2. The germline V gene has CDR1 LNHNV and CDR2 YYDKDF (reference sequence). V trimming: 0 bases; J trimming: 3 bases; junction bases outside the gene matches: 8. This CDR3 spans 17 amino acids.

CDR3: CASSFLREGTDTQYF. The DNA for the CDR3 is TGTGCCAGCAGCTTCTTGCGGGAGGGCACAGATACGCAGTATTTT. This chain joins TRBV7-9 and TRBJ2-3; 8 bases align to TRBD2. Germline V gives CDR1 SEHNR, CDR2 FQNEAQ (reference sequence). Unmatched junction bases numbered 3, after V lost 3 bases and J lost 1 base. This CDR3 region has 15 residues.

The chain links TRBV29-1 to TRBJ1-1, with D unclear. V was cut by 5 bases and J by 0 bases, with 7 bases left in between. Germline CDR1 is SQVTM and CDR2 is ANQGSEA. The CDR3 runs to 12 residues. The CDR3 DNA sequence: TGCAGCGTTACCATCATGAACACTGAAGCTTTCTTT. It codes for CSVTIMNTEAFF.

The chain carries TRBV14 and TRBJ1-4; no firm D call. The germline V and J ends were trimmed by 2 bases and 11 bases, with 12 bases remaining between them. Germline CDR1 reads SGHDN; CDR2 reads FVKESK. The CDR3 loop spans 13 amino acids. The CDR3 loop is CASSQSVAWKLFF. CDR3 in DNA: TGTGCCAGCAGCCAAAGTGTCGCCTGGAAACTGTTTTTT.

The chain combines TRBV18 with TRBJ2-7; 8 bases align to TRBD1. Trimming cost V 6 bases and J 1 base; bases outside gene matches: 5. Germline assignment: CDR1 KGHSH and CDR2 LQKENI. The CDR3 length is 14 residues. CDR3 amino acids: CASSPGQVSYEQYF. For the CDR3, the DNA is TGTGCCAGCTCGCCGGGACAGGTATCCTACGAGCAGTACTTC.

The chain employs TRBV6-5 and TRBJ1-1; a weak D match, TRBD1 (5 bases). The V and J ends lost 0 bases and 5 bases respectively, with 10 bases between them. Germline loops: CDR1 MNHEY, CDR2 SVGAGI. This CDR3 comprises 14 residues. For the CDR3, the DNA is TGTGCCAGCAGTTACTCAGGGGCCGAGACTGAAGCTTTCTTT. Translating gives CASSYSGAETEAFF.

The CDR3 loop reads CASRQRTESTDTQYF. The DNA for the CDR3 is TGTGCCAGCAGACAGAGGACGGAAAGCACAGATACGCAGTATTTT. This sequence joins TRBV28 and TRBJ2-3; the D is unclear. This CDR3 is built from 15 residues. V was trimmed by 6 bases and J by 0 bases, leaving 13 bases between them. In germline, CDR1 is MDHEN, CDR2 SYDVKM.

This rearrangement joins TRBV4-2 to TRBJ2-1; 9 bases match TRBD2. Germline lookup yields CDR1 LGHNA and CDR2 YNFKEQ. The length of the CDR3 is 16 residues. Losses at the gene ends were 4 bases for V and 9 bases for J; bases not matched to a gene: 13. The CDR3 region is CASSPEKGGRASEQFF. The CDR3 nucleotides are TGTGCCAGCAGCCCAGAGAAGGGCGGGAGGGCGAGTGAGCAGTTCTTC.

This chain uses TRBV5-1 with TRBJ2-3; D possibly corresponds to TRBD1 (6 bases). Germline V lookup: CDR1 SGHRS, CDR2 YFSETQ. The length of the CDR3 is 15 residues. V shed 0 bases and J shed 2 bases, with 10 bases lying between them. As DNA, the CDR3 is TGCGCCAGCAGCTTGGACAGGGCCCTCACAGATACGCAGTATTTT. This encodes CASSLDRALTDTQYF.

The chain combines TRBV11-2 with TRBJ1-3; D remains unclear. V shed 2 bases and J shed 2 bases, with 7 bases lying between them. This CDR3 contains 14 residues. In germline, CDR1 is SGHAT, CDR2 FQNNGV. The CDR3 nucleotides read TGTGCCAGCAGCTTACCGGGAGCTGGAAACACCATATATTTT. Translated, it gives CASSLPGAGNTIYF.

The chain has TRBV11-1 and TRBJ2-1; D is possibly TRBD1 (5 bases). This CDR3 comprises 13 residues. Germline loops: CDR1 SGHAT, CDR2 FQDESV (reference sequence). Deletions cut 1 base from V and 10 bases from J, with 11 bases between. The CDR3 coding sequence is TGTGCCAGCAGCTTAGAAATGGGGCAAGAGCAGTTCTTC. It is translated as CASSLEMGQEQFF. Supplemented by reference TRBV11-1 and TRBJ2-1, the full variable domain reads EAEVAQSPRYKITEKSQAVAFWCDPISGHATLYWYRQILGQGPELLVQFQDESVVDDSQLPKDRFSAERLKGVDSTLKIQPAELGDSAMYLCASSLEMGQEQFFGPGTRLTVL.

This rearrangement joins TRBV7-2 to TRBJ1-2; D might be TRBD1 (6 bases). From germline, CDR1 is SGHTA and CDR2 FQGNSA. The CDR3 runs 14 residues. The V end lost 5 bases, the J end lost 3 bases, and 13 bases lay between the germline ends. DNA of the CDR3: TGTGCCAGCAGCCCCTCGGGGGGCGACTATGGCTACACCTTC. This codes for CASSPSGGDYGYTF.